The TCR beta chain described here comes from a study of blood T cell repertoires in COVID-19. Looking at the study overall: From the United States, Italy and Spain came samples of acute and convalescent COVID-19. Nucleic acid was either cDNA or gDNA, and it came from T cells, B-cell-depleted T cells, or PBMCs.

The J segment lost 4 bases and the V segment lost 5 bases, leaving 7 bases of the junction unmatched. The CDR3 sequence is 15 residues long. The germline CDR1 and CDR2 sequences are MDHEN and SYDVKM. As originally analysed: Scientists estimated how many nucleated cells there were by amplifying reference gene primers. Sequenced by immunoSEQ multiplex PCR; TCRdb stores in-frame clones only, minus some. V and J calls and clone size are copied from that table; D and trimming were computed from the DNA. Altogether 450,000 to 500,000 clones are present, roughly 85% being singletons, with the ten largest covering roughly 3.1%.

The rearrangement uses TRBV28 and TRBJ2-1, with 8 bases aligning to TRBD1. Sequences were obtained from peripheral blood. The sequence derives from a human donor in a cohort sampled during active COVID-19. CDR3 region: CASSRSDRDYNEQFF. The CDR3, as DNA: TGTGCCAGCAGTCGCTCGGACAGGGATTACAATGAGCAGTTCTTC.